Shown below are 27 T cell receptor beta chains from a single sample sequenced in a study of long-term antiretroviral therapy in people with HIV. A v3.0 immunoSEQ assay was performed at survey level. Sequenced by immunoSEQ multiplex PCR; TCRdb stores in-frame clones only, minus some. The table has fewer than 20,000 clones, over 65% seen once. This material consisted of unsorted PBMCs, taken 2.1 years after starting antiretroviral therapy. These receptors all come from a man in his forties or fifties with HIV.

The chain recombines TRBV7-9 with TRBJ2-7; 8 nucleotides agree with TRBD2. The CDR3 length is 16 residues. Germline CDR1 and CDR2: SEHNR and FQNEAQ (reference sequence). V was clipped by 1 base and J by 6 bases; unmatched bases: 11. CDR3 loop: CASSLVFAAGGGEQYF. The CDR3, as DNA: TGTGCCAGCAGCTTAGTCTTCGCCGCGGGGGGAGGCGAGCAGTACTTC.

The chain carries TRBV11-1 and TRBJ2-5; weak D call: TRBD1 (6 bases). Germline CDR1 and CDR2: SGHAT and FQDESV (reference sequence). V gave up 5 bases and J gave up 2 bases, with 15 bases separating them. The CDR3 extends over 15 amino acids. The CDR3 reads CASSPFRDKQETQYF. DNA for the CDR3: TGTGCCAGCAGCCCCTTCCGGGACAAACAAGAGACCCAGTACTTC.

CDR3 DNA: TGTGCCAGCAGTGAACCACCACCAGGGGGGAATGGCTACACCTTC. Amino acids: CASSEPPPGGNGYTF. The chain joins TRBV25-1 to TRBJ1-2; 7 nucleotides agree with TRBD1. Per the germline V gene, CDR1 is MGHDK and CDR2 is SYGVNS. Unmatched junction bases numbered 9, after V lost 2 bases and J lost 6 bases. The length of the CDR3 is 15 residues.

The chain links TRBV18 to TRBJ1-2; 8 bases line up with TRBD1. J was trimmed by 0 bases and V by 1 base; bases with no gene match: 7. The CDR3 runs to 17 residues. Germline V gene sequence: CDR1 KGHSH, CDR2 LQKENI. The CDR3 protein is CASSPLGQGVSNYGYTF. The CDR3 DNA follows: TGTGCCAGCTCACCACTAGGACAGGGCGTATCTAACTATGGCTACACCTTC.

DNA of the CDR3: TGTGCCAGCAAGCGACAGGCCCCCGGGGAGCTGTTTTTT. Translating it yields CASKRQAPGELFF. The V gene is TRBV6-5, the J gene TRBJ2-2, with D perhaps matching TRBD1 (6 bases). V lost 7 bases and J 6 bases, leaving 12 bases between the germline ends. The CDR3 has 13 amino acids. Germline-derived CDR1 and CDR2 are MNHEY and SVGAGI.

The chain joins TRBV19 to TRBJ1-5; the D gene is possibly TRBD1 (5 bases). V lost 1 base and J lost 7, with 11 bases in between. The germline CDR1 and CDR2 sequences are LNHDA and SQIVND (reference sequence). The CDR3 is 14 amino acids. The CDR3 region is CASSIVGGGQPQHF. CDR3 bases: TGTGCCAGTAGTATAGTGGGGGGAGGACAGCCCCAGCATTTT.

The CDR3 DNA reads TGCAGTGCCGCGGAGGGTGAAAAACTGTTTTTT. Amino acids: CSAAEGEKLFF. The genes are TRBV20-1 and TRBJ1-4; the D is unclear. Germline V gene sequence: CDR1 DFQATT, CDR2 SNEGSKA (reference sequence). The CDR3 is made up of 11 amino acids. Trimming shortened V by 6 bases and J by 7 bases, and 9 bases separated the two germline ends.

The J gene is TRBJ1-1, the V gene TRBV19, with a tentative D call TRBD1 (5 bases). V was clipped by 10 bases and J by 5 bases, with 17 bases between them. Looked up from germline, CDR1 is LNHDA and CDR2 is SQIVND (reference sequence). The CDR3 sequence is 13 residues long. Here the CDR3 reads CATTRGSRTEAFF. Written as DNA, the CDR3 is TGTGCCACTACCCGGGGGTCGCGGACTGAAGCTTTCTTT.

The CDR3 protein is CASSLPRTAQQETQYF. The CDR3, as DNA: TGTGCCAGCAGCTTACCCCGGACAGCACAGCAAGAGACCCAGTACTTC. The gene calls are TRBV7-2 and TRBJ2-5, with a possible D match to TRBD1 (6 bases). V shed 2 bases and J shed 2 bases, with 15 bases lying between them. This CDR3 spans 16 amino acids. Per the germline V gene, CDR1 is SGHTA and CDR2 is FQGNSA.

This clone was observed a few times. The chain employs TRBV7-9 and TRBJ1-2, with a weak D call TRBD1 (5 bases). From germline, CDR1 is SEHNR and CDR2 FQNEAQ (reference sequence). The V end lost 4 bases, the J end lost 7 bases, and 10 bases lay between the germline ends. CDR3 length: 12 residues. The CDR3 here is CASSSGGSGYTF. The CDR3 coding sequence is TGTGCCAGCAGCTCCGGGGGAAGTGGCTACACCTTC.

This clone was recorded only once. This chain uses TRBV5-1 with TRBJ1-4, with 8 nucleotides matching TRBD1. The CDR3 contains 16 residues. Germline values: CDR1 SGHRS, CDR2 YFSETQ. The V segment lost 0 bases and the J segment 2 bases; nucleotides outside the gene matches: 3. The CDR3 DNA reads as TGCGCCAGCAGCTTGGTGGGACAGGCGACTAATGAAAAACTGTTTTTT. This gives the protein CASSLVGQATNEKLFF.

V and J are TRBV11-1 and TRBJ1-4, with D tentatively TRBD1 (6 bases). CDR3 size: 14 residues. V lost 5 bases to trimming and J lost 4 bases, with 11 bases between them. Per germline, CDR1 SGHAT and CDR2 FQDESV (reference sequence). Written as DNA, the CDR3 is TGTGCCAGCAGCCCGACAGGTTTTAATGAAAAACTGTTTTTT. Amino acid sequence: CASSPTGFNEKLFF.

This clone has a handful of counts. This chain connects TRBV18 to TRBJ1-1; D ambiguous. Germline assignment: CDR1 KGHSH and CDR2 LQKENI. The CDR3 is 14 residues long. V was clipped by 4 bases and J by 4 bases, with 13 bases between them. CDR3 residues: CASSRRTWLTEAFF. The CDR3, as DNA: TGTGCCAGCTCACGTAGGACGTGGCTCACTGAAGCTTTCTTT.

CDR3 residues: CASSFRGSVAPLHF. The CDR3 region has the DNA TGTGCCAGCAGTTTTCGGGGGTCAGTGGCACCCCTCCACTTT. The chain employs TRBV28 and TRBJ1-6; possibly TRBD1 for D (5 bases). This CDR3 spans 14 amino acids. The V and J ends lost 3 bases and 11 bases respectively, with 14 bases between them. Germline assignment: CDR1 MDHEN and CDR2 SYDVKM.

V gene TRBV5-1 combines with J gene TRBJ2-7; D possibly corresponds to TRBD1 (6 bases). Per the germline V gene, CDR1 is SGHRS and CDR2 is YFSETQ. This CDR3 has 15 amino acids. Trimming stripped 0 bases from V and 7 bases from J, with 17 bases between. CDR3 sequence reads: CASSLVARGTGEQYF. DNA for the CDR3: TGCGCCAGCAGCTTGGTTGCCAGGGGTACGGGGGAGCAGTACTTC.

By sample share, this clone is large. This chain links TRBV10-3 with TRBJ2-1; D perhaps matches TRBD2 (7 bases). The CDR3 has 14 residues. Germline CDR1 ENHRY, CDR2 SYGVKD. Trimming took 3 bases from V and 8 from J, leaving 14 bases between them. The CDR3 DNA sequence: TGTGCCATCAGTGATGGGGGGGGCTTGGATGAGCAGTTCTTC. This sequence encodes CAISDGGGLDEQFF.

The rearrangement links TRBV7-9 to TRBJ2-1; tentatively, D is TRBD2 (7 bases). This CDR3 comprises 16 residues. Germline lookup yields CDR1 SEHNR and CDR2 FQNEAQ (reference sequence). V dropped 2 bases and J dropped 0 bases, with 11 bases sitting between them. The CDR3, as DNA: TGTGCCAGCAGCTTATGGGGAGGGGGCTCCTACAATGAGCAGTTCTTC. Translated, it gives CASSLWGGGSYNEQFF.

CDR3 coding DNA: TGTGCCAGCAGCTTGGTGATAGCGGGGATGGAGACCCAGTACTTC. The encoded protein is CASSLVIAGMETQYF. The rearrangement uses TRBV5-4 and TRBJ2-5; the match to TRBD2 covers 8 bases. The V and J ends lost 0 bases and 5 bases, in that order; junction bases with no gene match: 6. This CDR3 contains 15 residues. Germline V gene lookup returns CDR1 SGHNT and CDR2 YYREEE (reference sequence).

V and J are TRBV5-1 and TRBJ1-1, with 7 bases fitting TRBD1. CDR1 is SGHRS and CDR2 is YFSETQ in the germline V gene. This CDR3 contains 14 residues. J was trimmed by 7 bases and V by 1 base; bases with no gene match: 7. DNA for the CDR3: TGCGCCAGCAGCTTGTCGGTGACAGGGAGTGAAGCTTTCTTT. Translation gives CASSLSVTGSEAFF.

V and J are TRBV13 and TRBJ2-3; 11 bases match TRBD2. The J segment lost 6 bases and the V segment lost 3 bases, leaving 2 bases of the junction unmatched. The CDR3 contains 14 residues. Germline V gene data show CDR1 as PRHDT and CDR2 as FYEKMQ (reference sequence). DNA for the CDR3: TGTGCCAGCAGCTTCAGGACTAGCGGGGATACGCAGTATTTT. This translates into CASSFRTSGDTQYF. Using reference TRBV13 and TRBJ2-3 for the parts outside the CDR3, the full variable domain is AAGVIQSPRHLIKEKRETATLKCYPIPRHDTVYWYQQGPGQDPQFLISFYEKMQSDKGSIPDRFSAQQFSDYHSELNMSSLELGDSALYFCASSFRTSGDTQYFGPGTRLTVL.

This chain connects TRBV2 to TRBJ2-3; 11 bases are shared with TRBD1. The germline V gene has CDR1 SNHLY and CDR2 FYNNEI. This CDR3 is 13 amino acids long. V trimming: 10 bases; J trimming: 4 bases; junction bases outside the gene matches: 4. The CDR3 here is CAILGQGADTQYF. The CDR3, as DNA: TGTGCCATCCTGGGACAGGGGGCAGATACGCAGTATTTT.

The chain couples TRBV5-1 to TRBJ2-5; TRBD1 aligns across 7 bases. Trimming took 4 bases from V and 0 from J; bases not matched to a gene: 3. This CDR3 has 14 residues. Germline-derived CDR1 and CDR2 are SGHRS and YFSETQ. CDR3: CASSQGQYQETQYF. The CDR3 coding sequence is TGCGCCAGCAGCCAGGGACAGTACCAAGAGACCCAGTACTTC.

The chain couples TRBV7-3 to TRBJ2-5; TRBD1 agrees at 8 bases. Germline CDR1 is SGHTA and CDR2 is FQGTGA. After removal of 2 bases from V and 6 bases from J, the junction contained 5 bases not matched to a gene. This CDR3 has 14 residues. As DNA, the CDR3 is TGTGCCAGCAGCTTACAGGGGGCCGGGAAGACCCAGTACTTC. This encodes CASSLQGAGKTQYF.

The chain combines TRBV30 with TRBJ1-2; no clear D gene. The germline CDR1 and CDR2 sequences are GTSNPN and SVGIG (reference sequence). The ends were cut back, 1 base at V and 0 bases at J, with 12 bases in the middle. The CDR3 has 15 residues. The DNA for the CDR3 is TGTGCCTGGAGTGCTGAGATCGGAGCTAACTATGGCTACACCTTC. It specifies CAWSAEIGANYGYTF. Variable domain in full (rest from reference TRBV30 and TRBJ1-2): SQTIHQWPATLVQPVGSPLSLECTVEGTSNPNLYWYRQAAGRGLQLLFYSVGIGQISSEVPQNLSASRPQDRQFILSSKKLLLSDSGFYLCAWSAEIGANYGYTFGSGTRLTVV.

This clone was seen only a few times. The V and J genes are TRBV5-1 and TRBJ1-2; D may be TRBD1 (6 bases). The V gene's germline CDR1 is SGHRS and CDR2 YFSETQ. There are 13 residues in the CDR3. V lost 4 bases and J 4 bases, leaving 11 bases between the germline ends. CDR3 region: CASSPGDIYGYTF. CDR3 bases: TGCGCCAGCAGCCCAGGGGACATCTATGGCTACACCTTC.

The chain uses TRBV27 and TRBJ1-6; D gene ambiguous. Germline V gives CDR1 MNHEY, CDR2 SMNVEV (reference sequence). Trimming removed 6 bases at V and 10 bases at J, with 16 bases between. This CDR3 has 14 residues. The CDR3 DNA reads TGTGCCAGCAGGCTGGCGGATATCAGGTCACCCCTCCACTTT. This gives the protein CASRLADIRSPLHF.

CDR3 amino acids: CASSSSGSGNTIYF. DNA of the CDR3: TGTGCCAGCAGCTCTTCAGGTTCTGGAAACACCATATATTTT. The chain is built from TRBV5-6 and TRBJ1-3; D is unclear. V gave up 3 bases and J gave up 1 base, with 8 bases separating them. This CDR3 is 14 amino acids long. The V gene's germline CDR1 is SGHDT and CDR2 YYEEEE.